This paragraph reports one TCR beta chain. Its antigen is unknown. Trimming left V 4 bases short and J 4 bases short, with 14 bases between. CDR3 length: 14 amino acids. Per germline, CDR1 SGDLS and CDR2 YYNGEE. This record comes from a study of shared clonotypes between healthy human individuals. Notes on the study in general: The diversity represented, both genetic and in exposure history, was limited by few donors.

The study ran the assay at deep level. Profiling relied on immunoSEQ multiplex PCR, and the TCRdb table lists in-frame clones only, not all of them. The data show roughly 2.2 million clones, approximately 93% seen once. The study enrolled healthy HIV-negative adults without recent acute infections or vaccinations as donors. The rearrangement uses TRBV9 and TRBJ2-5; no reliable D call. The sequencing sample was made of naive CD4+ T cells from PBMCs. Subset: CD45RA+ positively selected. The TCR sequence derives from a man aged 18 to 35 in good health. Some clones in this sample may be carry-over from other donors' samples. Here the CDR3 DNA reads TGTGCCAGCAGCTCAGGCCCCGTGGGAGAGACCCAGTACTTC. Its protein is CASSSGPVGETQYF.